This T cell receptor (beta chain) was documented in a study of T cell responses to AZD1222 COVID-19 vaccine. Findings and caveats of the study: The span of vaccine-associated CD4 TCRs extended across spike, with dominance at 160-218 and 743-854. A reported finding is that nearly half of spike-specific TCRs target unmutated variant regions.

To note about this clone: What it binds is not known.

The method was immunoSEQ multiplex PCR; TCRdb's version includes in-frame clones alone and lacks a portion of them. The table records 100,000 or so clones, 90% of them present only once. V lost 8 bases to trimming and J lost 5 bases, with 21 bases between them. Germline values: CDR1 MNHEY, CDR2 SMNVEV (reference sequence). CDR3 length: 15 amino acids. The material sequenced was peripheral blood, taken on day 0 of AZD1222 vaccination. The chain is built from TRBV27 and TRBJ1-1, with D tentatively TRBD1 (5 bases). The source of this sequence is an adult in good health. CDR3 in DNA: TGTGCCAGCGGCGTCGGGGCAGGGATGAGAACTGAAGCTTTCTTT. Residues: CASGVGAGMRTEAFF.